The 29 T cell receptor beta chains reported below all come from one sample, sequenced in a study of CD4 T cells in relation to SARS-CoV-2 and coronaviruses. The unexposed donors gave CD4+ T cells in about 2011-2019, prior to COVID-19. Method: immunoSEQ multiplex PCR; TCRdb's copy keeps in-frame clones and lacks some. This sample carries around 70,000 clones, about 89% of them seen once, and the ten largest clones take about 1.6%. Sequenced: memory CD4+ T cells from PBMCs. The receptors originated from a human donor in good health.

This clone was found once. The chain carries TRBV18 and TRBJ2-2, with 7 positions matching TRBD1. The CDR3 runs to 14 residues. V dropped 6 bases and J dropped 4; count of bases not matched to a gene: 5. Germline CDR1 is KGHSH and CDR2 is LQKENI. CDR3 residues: CASSVRDSTGELFF. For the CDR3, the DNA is TGTGCCAGCTCTGTCCGGGACAGCACCGGGGAGCTGTTTTTT. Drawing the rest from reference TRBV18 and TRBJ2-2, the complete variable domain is NAGVMQNPRHLVRRRGQEARLRCSPMKGHSHVYWYRQLPEEGLKFMVYLQKENIIDESGMPKERFSAEFPKEGPSILRIQQVVRGDSAAYFCASSVRDSTGELFFGEGSRLTVL.

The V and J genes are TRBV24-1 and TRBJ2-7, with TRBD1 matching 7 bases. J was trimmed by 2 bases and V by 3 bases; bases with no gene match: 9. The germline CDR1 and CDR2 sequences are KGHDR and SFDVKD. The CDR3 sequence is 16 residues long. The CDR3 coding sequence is TGTGCCACCAGTGATACCTCCCCCCAGGGGGCCTACGAGCAGTACTTC. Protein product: CATSDTSPQGAYEQYF.

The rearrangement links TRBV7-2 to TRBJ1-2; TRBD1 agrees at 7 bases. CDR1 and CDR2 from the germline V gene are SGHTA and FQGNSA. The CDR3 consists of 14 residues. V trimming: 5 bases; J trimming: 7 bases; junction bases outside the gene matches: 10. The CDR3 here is CASSTRQGYSGYTF. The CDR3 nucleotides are TGTGCCAGCAGCACCCGACAGGGTTATAGTGGCTACACCTTC.

CDR3 sequence (DNA): TGTGCCAGCAGTACGGGGCCACGGCGTGAAAAACTGTTTTTT. It translates to CASSTGPRREKLFF. This chain connects TRBV28 to TRBJ1-4, with D possibly being TRBD1 (5 bases). The CDR3 is 14 amino acids. The germline gives CDR1 MDHEN, CDR2 SYDVKM. Trimming took 5 bases from V and 7 from J, leaving 14 bases between them.

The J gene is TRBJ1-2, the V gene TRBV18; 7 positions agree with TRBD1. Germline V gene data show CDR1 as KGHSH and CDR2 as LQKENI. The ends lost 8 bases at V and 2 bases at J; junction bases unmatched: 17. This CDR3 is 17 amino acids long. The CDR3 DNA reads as TGTGCCAGCACCACGATAACGGGACAGATTTTAAACTATGGCTACACCTTC. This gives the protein CASTTITGQILNYGYTF.

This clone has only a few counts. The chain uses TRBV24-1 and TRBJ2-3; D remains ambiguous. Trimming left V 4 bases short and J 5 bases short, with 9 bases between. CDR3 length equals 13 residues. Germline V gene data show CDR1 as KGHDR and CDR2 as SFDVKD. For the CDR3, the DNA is TGTGCCACCAGTGACCCAAGTTTAGATACGCAGTATTTT. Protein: CATSDPSLDTQYF.

The CDR3 sequence is CASSPTGDTYNEQFF. The CDR3 DNA sequence: TGTGCCAGCTCACCTACAGGGGACACCTACAATGAGCAGTTCTTC. V is TRBV18 and J is TRBJ2-1; 7 nucleotides line up with TRBD1. The germline V gene encodes CDR1 KGHSH and CDR2 LQKENI. This CDR3 is 15 amino acids long. The V gene end was trimmed by 3 bases and the J gene end by 2 bases; junction bases not matched to a gene: 4.

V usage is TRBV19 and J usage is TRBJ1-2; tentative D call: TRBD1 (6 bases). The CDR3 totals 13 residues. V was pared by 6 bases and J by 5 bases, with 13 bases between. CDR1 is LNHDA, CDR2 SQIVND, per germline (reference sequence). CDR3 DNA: TGTGCCAGTAGATCCGGGACACTTTATGGCTACACCTTC. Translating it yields CASRSGTLYGYTF. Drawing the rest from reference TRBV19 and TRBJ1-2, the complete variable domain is DGGITQSPKYLFRKEGQNVTLSCEQNLNHDAMYWYRQDPGQGLRLIYYSQIVNDFQKGDIAEGYSVSREKKESFPLTVTSAQKNPTAFYLCASRSGTLYGYTFGSGTRLTVV.

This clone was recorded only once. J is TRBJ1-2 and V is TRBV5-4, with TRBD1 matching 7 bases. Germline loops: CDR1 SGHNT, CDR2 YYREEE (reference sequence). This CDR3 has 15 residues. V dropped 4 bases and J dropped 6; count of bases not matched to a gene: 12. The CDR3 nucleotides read TGTGCCAGCAGCGGACTGGGACAGAAGGGAGATGGCTACACCTTC. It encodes CASSGLGQKGDGYTF.

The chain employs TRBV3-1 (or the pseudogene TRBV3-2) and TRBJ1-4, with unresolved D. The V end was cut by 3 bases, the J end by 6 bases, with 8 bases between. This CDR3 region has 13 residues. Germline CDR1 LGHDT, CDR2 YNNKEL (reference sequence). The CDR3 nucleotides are TGTGCCAGCAGCCAGGCGCGAGATGAAAAACTGTTTTTT. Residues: CASSQARDEKLFF.

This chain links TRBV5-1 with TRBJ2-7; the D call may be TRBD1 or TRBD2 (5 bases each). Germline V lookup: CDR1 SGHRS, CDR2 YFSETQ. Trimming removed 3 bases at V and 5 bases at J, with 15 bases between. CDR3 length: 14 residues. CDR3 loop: CASSSDWGIDEQYF. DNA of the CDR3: TGCGCCAGCAGCTCCGACTGGGGGATTGACGAGCAGTACTTC. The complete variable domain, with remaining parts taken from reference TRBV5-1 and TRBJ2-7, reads KAGVTQTPRYLIKTRGQQVTLSCSPISGHRSVSWYQQTPGQGLQFLFEYFSETQRNKGNFPGRFSGRQFSNSRSEMNVSTLELGDSALYLCASSSDWGIDEQYFGPGTRLTVT.

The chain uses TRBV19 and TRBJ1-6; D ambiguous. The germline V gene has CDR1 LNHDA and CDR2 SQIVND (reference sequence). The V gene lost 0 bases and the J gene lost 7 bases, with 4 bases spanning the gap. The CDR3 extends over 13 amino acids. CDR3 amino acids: CASSIEPNSPLHF. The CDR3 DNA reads TGTGCCAGTAGTATAGAACCCAATTCACCCCTCCACTTT.

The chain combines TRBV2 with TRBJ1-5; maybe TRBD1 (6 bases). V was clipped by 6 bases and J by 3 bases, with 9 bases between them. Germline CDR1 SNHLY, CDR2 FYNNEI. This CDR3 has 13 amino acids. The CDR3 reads CASSRDTNQPQHF. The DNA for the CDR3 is TGTGCCAGCAGCAGGGACACCAATCAGCCCCAGCATTTT.

The DNA of the CDR3 is TGCGCCAGCAGCTTGTTATTTGGTCCTGGAAACACCATATATTTT. Translation gives CASSLLFGPGNTIYF. The gene calls are TRBV5-1 and TRBJ1-3; no reliable D call. In germline, CDR1 is SGHRS, CDR2 YFSETQ. CDR3 length: 15 residues. V dropped 1 base and J dropped 2 bases, with 10 bases sitting between them.

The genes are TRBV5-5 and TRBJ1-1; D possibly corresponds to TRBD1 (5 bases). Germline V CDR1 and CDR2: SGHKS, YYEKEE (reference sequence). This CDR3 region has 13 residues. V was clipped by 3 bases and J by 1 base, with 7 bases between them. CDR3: CASSYQGNTEAFF. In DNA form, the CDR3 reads TGTGCCAGCAGCTATCAGGGGAACACTGAAGCTTTCTTT.

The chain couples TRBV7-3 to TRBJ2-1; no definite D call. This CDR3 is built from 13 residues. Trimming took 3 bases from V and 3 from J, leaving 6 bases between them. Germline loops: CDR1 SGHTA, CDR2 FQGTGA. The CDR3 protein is CASSFTDYNEQFF. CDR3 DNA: TGTGCCAGCAGCTTTACAGACTACAATGAGCAGTTCTTC. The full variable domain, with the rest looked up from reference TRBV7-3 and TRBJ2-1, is GAGVSQTPSNKVTEKGKYVELRCDPISGHTALYWYRQSLGQGPEFLIYFQGTGAADDSGLPNDRFFAVRPEGSVSTLKIQRTERGDSAVYLCASSFTDYNEQFFGPGTRLTVL.

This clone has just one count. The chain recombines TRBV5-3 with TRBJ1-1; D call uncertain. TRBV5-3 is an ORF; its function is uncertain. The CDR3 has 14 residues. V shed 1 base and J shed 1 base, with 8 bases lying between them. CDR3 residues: CARSLQSKNTEAFF. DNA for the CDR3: TGTGCCAGAAGCTTGCAGAGCAAGAACACTGAAGCTTTCTTT.

CDR3 nucleotide sequence: TGCGCCAGCAGCCAAGATCGGGCGGGGGCGACCTACAATGAGCAGTTCTTC. It codes for CASSQDRAGATYNEQFF. The chain carries TRBV4-3 and TRBJ2-1; D may be TRBD2 (7 bases). The V gene's germline CDR1 is LGHNA and CDR2 YSLEER. The CDR3 has 17 amino acids. The V end was cut by 0 bases, the J end by 2 bases, with 14 bases between.

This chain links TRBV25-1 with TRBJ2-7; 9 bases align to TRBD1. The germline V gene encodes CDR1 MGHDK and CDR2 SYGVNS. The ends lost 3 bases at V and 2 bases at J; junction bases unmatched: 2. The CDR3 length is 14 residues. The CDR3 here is CASSDDRGTYEQYF. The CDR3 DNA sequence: TGTGCCAGCAGTGACGACAGGGGGACCTACGAGCAGTACTTC.

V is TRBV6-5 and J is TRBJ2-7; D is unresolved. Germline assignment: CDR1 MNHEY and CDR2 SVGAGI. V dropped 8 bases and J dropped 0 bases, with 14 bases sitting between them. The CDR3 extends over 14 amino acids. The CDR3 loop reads CASGRSGSSYEQYF. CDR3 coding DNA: TGTGCCAGCGGTCGTTCAGGTAGCTCCTACGAGCAGTACTTC.

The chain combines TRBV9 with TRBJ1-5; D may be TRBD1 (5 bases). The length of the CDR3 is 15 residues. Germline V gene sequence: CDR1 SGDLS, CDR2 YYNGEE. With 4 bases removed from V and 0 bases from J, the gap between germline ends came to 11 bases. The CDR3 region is CASSQGAFSNQPQHF. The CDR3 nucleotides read TGTGCCAGCAGCCAAGGGGCATTTAGCAATCAGCCCCAGCATTTT.

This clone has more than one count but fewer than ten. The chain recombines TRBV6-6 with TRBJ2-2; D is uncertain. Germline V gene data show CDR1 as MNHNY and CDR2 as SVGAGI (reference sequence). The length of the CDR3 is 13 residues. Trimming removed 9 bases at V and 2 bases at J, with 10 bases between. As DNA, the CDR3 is TGTGCCAGTCGATCCAGCAACACCGGGGAGCTGTTTTTT. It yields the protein CASRSSNTGELFF.

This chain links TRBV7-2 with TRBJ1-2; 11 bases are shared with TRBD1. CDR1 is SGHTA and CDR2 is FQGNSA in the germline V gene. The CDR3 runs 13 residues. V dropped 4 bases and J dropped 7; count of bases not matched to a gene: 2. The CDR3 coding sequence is TGTGCCAGCAGCTCTGGGACAGGGGGTGGCTACACCTTC. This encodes CASSSGTGGGYTF. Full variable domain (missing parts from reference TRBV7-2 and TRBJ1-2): GAGVSQSPSNKVTEKGKDVELRCDPISGHTALYWYRQSLGQGLEFLIYFQGNSAPDKSGLPSDRFSAERTGGSVSTLTIQRTQQEDSAVYLCASSSGTGGGYTFGSGTRLTVV.

CDR3 DNA sequence: TGTGCCAGCCCCACGCGGGGTCGAGGTGGAGATACGCAGTATTTT. This translates into CASPTRGRGGDTQYF. This sequence joins TRBV6-4 and TRBJ2-3; D may be TRBD2 (6 bases). Trimming took off 8 bases at V and 5 bases at J, with 20 bases between the two ends. Per germline, CDR1 MRHNA and CDR2 SNTAGT. The CDR3 totals 15 residues.

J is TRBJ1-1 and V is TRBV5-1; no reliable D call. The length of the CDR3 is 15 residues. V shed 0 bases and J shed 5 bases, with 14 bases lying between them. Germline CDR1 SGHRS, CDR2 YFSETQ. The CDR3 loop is CASSLAGMVETEAFF. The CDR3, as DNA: TGCGCCAGCAGCTTGGCGGGGATGGTCGAGACTGAAGCTTTCTTT.

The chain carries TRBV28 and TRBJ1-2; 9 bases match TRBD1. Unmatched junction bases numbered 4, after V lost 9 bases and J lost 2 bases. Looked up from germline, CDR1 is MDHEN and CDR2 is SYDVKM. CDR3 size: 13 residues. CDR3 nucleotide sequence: TGTGCCAGTAGGGACAGGGAGAACTATGGCTACACCTTC. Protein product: CASRDRENYGYTF.

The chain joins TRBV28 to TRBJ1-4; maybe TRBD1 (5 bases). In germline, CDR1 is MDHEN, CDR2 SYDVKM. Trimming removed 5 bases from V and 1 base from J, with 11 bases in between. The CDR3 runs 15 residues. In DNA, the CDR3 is TGTGCCAGCAGTCAGATCAGGGTAACTAATGAAAAACTGTTTTTT. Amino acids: CASSQIRVTNEKLFF.

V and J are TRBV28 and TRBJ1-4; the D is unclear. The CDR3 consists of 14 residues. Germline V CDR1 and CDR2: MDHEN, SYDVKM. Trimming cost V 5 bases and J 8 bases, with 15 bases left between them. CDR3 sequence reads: CASSVAGEGEKLFF. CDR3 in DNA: TGTGCCAGCAGTGTCGCGGGCGAGGGAGAAAAACTGTTTTTT. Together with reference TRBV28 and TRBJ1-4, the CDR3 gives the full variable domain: DVKVTQSSRYLVKRTGEKVFLECVQDMDHENMFWYRQDPGLGLRLIYFSYDVKMKEKGDIPEGYSVSREKKERFSLILESASTNQTSMYLCASSVAGEGEKLFFGSGTQLSVL.

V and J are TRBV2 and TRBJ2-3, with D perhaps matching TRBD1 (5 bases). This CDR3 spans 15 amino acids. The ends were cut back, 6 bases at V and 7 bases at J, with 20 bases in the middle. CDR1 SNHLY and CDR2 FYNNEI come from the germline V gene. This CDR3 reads CASRGPTVRIYTQYF. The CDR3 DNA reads TGTGCCAGCAGGGGGCCGACAGTCCGAATCTATACGCAGTATTTT.